These 25 T cell receptor beta chains originate from one sample sequenced in a study of control samples from healthy donors and cancer patients. Generated by immunoSEQ multiplex PCR, the TCRdb table keeps only in-frame clones and is missing some. The sample contains 350,000 to 450,000 clones, 80% to 95% of which appear only once. The specimen sequenced was PBMCs. The receptor set was obtained from a man between 40 and 49 years old with head and neck cancer.

The DNA for the CDR3 is TGTGCCAGCAACCTAGACCCCTCTAGCGGGGACAACACCGGGGAGCTGTTTTTT. Translation gives CASNLDPSSGDNTGELFF. This chain connects TRBV11-2 to TRBJ2-2, with TRBD2 matching 9 bases. This CDR3 region has 18 residues. The V gene's germline CDR1 is SGHAT and CDR2 FQNNGV. With V trimmed by 7 bases and J by 2 bases, 14 bases remained unmatched. Supplemented by reference TRBV11-2 and TRBJ2-2, the full variable domain reads EAGVAQSPRYKIIEKRQSVAFWCNPISGHATLYWYQQILGQGPKLLIQFQNNGVVDDSQLPKDRFSAERLKGVDSTLKIQPAKLEDSAVYLCASNLDPSSGDNTGELFFGEGSRLTVL.

The chain carries TRBV9 and TRBJ1-1; possibly TRBD1 for D (5 bases). Germline-derived CDR1 and CDR2 are SGDLS and YYNGEE. The V end lost 3 bases, the J end lost 4 bases, and 19 bases lay between the germline ends. The CDR3 contains 16 residues. CDR3 loop: CASSGGRGGESTEAFF. The CDR3 nucleotides are TGTGCCAGCAGCGGCGGGAGGGGCGGCGAAAGCACTGAAGCTTTCTTT.

This clone was observed a single time. The V gene is TRBV4-3, the J gene TRBJ2-1, with TRBD2 matching 13 bases. Germline V lookup: CDR1 LGHNA, CDR2 YSLEER. CDR3 length equals 17 residues. After removal of 1 base from V and 4 bases from J, the junction contained 4 bases not matched to a gene. CDR3 nucleotide sequence: TGCGCCAGCAGCCAAGTCGGACTAGCGGGGGCTTACAATGAGCAGTTCTTC. This sequence encodes CASSQVGLAGAYNEQFF.

The chain has TRBV11-2 and TRBJ2-7; the match to TRBD2 covers 12 bases. The CDR3 covers 18 residues. Germline V gene lookup returns CDR1 SGHAT and CDR2 FQNNGV. V gave up 5 bases and J gave up 0 bases; unmatched junction bases: 11. The CDR3 DNA sequence: TGTGCCAGCAGCGGACATCGGACTAGCGGGGAGCTCTCCTACGAGCAGTACTTC. Protein sequence: CASSGHRTSGELSYEQYF.

The gene calls are TRBV5-1 and TRBJ1-4; D is possibly TRBD1 (6 bases). The CDR3 is made up of 16 amino acids. Trimming left V 1 base short and J 4 bases short, with 14 bases between. Germline values: CDR1 SGHRS, CDR2 YFSETQ. Written as DNA, the CDR3 is TGCGCCAGCAGCTTGCAGGGGTCGGCGATTAATGAAAAACTGTTTTTT. Encoded protein: CASSLQGSAINEKLFF.

J is TRBJ2-7 and V is TRBV27, with 9 bases lining up with TRBD1. Trimming took 3 bases from V and 7 from J; bases not matched to a gene: 13. This CDR3 spans 16 amino acids. Germline CDR1 is MNHEY and CDR2 is SMNVEV (reference sequence). The CDR3 is CASSFLQGARTWEQYF. The CDR3 DNA is TGTGCCAGCAGTTTCCTACAGGGGGCGAGAACGTGGGAGCAGTACTTC.

The chain links TRBV7-3 to TRBJ2-1; D might be TRBD2 (5 bases). Per the germline V gene, CDR1 is SGHTA and CDR2 is FQGTGA. The CDR3 contains 14 residues. V lost 5 bases and J 9 bases, leaving 17 bases between the germline ends. CDR3 DNA: TGTGCCAGCAGCCAAGGCGCGGCGGCGGGTGAGCAGTTCTTC. This encodes CASSQGAAAGEQFF. The whole variable domain, filled in from reference TRBV7-3 and TRBJ2-1, reads GAGVSQTPSNKVTEKGKYVELRCDPISGHTALYWYRQSLGQGPEFLIYFQGTGAADDSGLPNDRFFAVRPEGSVSTLKIQRTERGDSAVYLCASSQGAAAGEQFFGPGTRLTVL.

The chain joins TRBV5-6 to TRBJ2-1; D gene uncertain. CDR1 and CDR2 (germline): SGHDT, YYEEEE. Trimming stripped 4 bases from V and 5 bases from J, with 16 bases between. The CDR3 covers 15 residues. The CDR3 DNA follows: TGTGCCAGCAGCCCTAGAACGGGTAGAAACAATGAGCAGTTCTTC. Translation: CASSPRTGRNNEQFF.

J is TRBJ1-2 and V is TRBV23-1, with a possible D match to TRBD1 (5 bases). TRBV23-1 is treated as an ORF (open reading frame) with a function not yet certain. V was pared by 11 bases and J by 2 bases, with 15 bases between. The CDR3 consists of 13 residues. Written as DNA, the CDR3 is TGCGCCCAGCCCGGGGGGGGGAACTATGGCTACACCTTC. Translated, it gives CAQPGGGNYGYTF.

CDR3 DNA: TGTGCCAGCAGCTTAGCCTCCCCCGGGGAGCTGTTTTTT. It is translated as CASSLASPGELFF. The V and J genes are TRBV7-6 and TRBJ2-2; no definite D call. This CDR3 contains 13 residues. V lost 0 bases and J 6 bases, leaving 5 bases between the germline ends. Per germline, CDR1 SGHVS and CDR2 FNYEAQ. The full variable domain, completed using reference TRBV7-6 and TRBJ2-2, is GAGVSQSPRYKVTKRGQDVALRCDPISGHVSLYWYRQALGQGPEFLTYFNYEAQQDKSGLPNDRFSAERPEGSISTLTIQRTEQRDSAMYRCASSLASPGELFFGEGSRLTVL.

This clone was observed once. DNA for the CDR3: TGTGCCAGCAGCCAAGGACTAGCGGCTACCTACGAGCAGTACTTC. Translated: CASSQGLAATYEQYF. The chain links TRBV3-1 (or the pseudogene TRBV3-2) to TRBJ2-7; 9 positions match TRBD2. Germline trimming cut 1 base from V and 2 bases from J; bases unmatched to any gene: 3. The CDR3 loop spans 15 amino acids. From germline, CDR1 is LGHDT and CDR2 YNNKEL (reference sequence).

This chain links TRBV19 with TRBJ1-2; D uncertain. Deletions cut 3 bases from V and 2 bases from J, with 1 base between. The CDR3 extends over 11 amino acids. Germline V gives CDR1 LNHDA, CDR2 SQIVND (reference sequence). CDR3 protein: CASSMNYGYTF. In nucleotides, the CDR3 is TGTGCCAGTAGTATGAACTATGGCTACACCTTC.

The V call is TRBV7-9, the J call TRBJ1-1; tentative D call: TRBD1 (5 bases). The CDR3 consists of 14 residues. The germline V gene has CDR1 SEHNR and CDR2 FQNEAQ (reference sequence). The V end lost 4 bases, the J end lost 0 bases, and 9 bases lay between the germline ends. CDR3 nucleotide sequence: TGTGCCAGCAGCTCACAGGTTCTGAACACTGAAGCTTTCTTT. Amino acid sequence: CASSSQVLNTEAFF. The full variable domain, with the rest looked up from reference TRBV7-9 and TRBJ1-1, is DTGVSQNPRHKITKRGQNVTFRCDPISEHNRLYWYRQTLGQGPEFLTYFQNEAQLEKSRLLSDRFSAERPKGSFSTLEIQRTEQGDSAMYLCASSSQVLNTEAFFGQGTRLTVV.

The chain uses TRBV27 and TRBJ2-3, with 12 bases lining up with TRBD2. Germline V gene sequence: CDR1 MNHEY, CDR2 SMNVEV (reference sequence). V lost 5 bases and J lost 1; bases outside the gene matches: 4. The length of the CDR3 is 16 residues. CDR3 in DNA: TGTGCCAGCAGTCACCGGACTAGCGGGGGCACAGATACGCAGTATTTT. This translates into CASSHRTSGGTDTQYF.

The chain couples TRBV5-1 to TRBJ1-1; the D is unclear. There are 13 residues in the CDR3. The germline V and J ends were trimmed by 2 bases and 1 base, with 6 bases remaining between them. Germline values: CDR1 SGHRS, CDR2 YFSETQ. The CDR3 nucleotides read TGCGCCAGCAGCTTCTCAGGGAACACTGAAGCTTTCTTT. Amino acid sequence: CASSFSGNTEAFF.

This clone came up once. V is TRBV28 and J is TRBJ1-2; D remains ambiguous. The CDR3 is 14 residues long. Deletions cut 6 bases from V and 0 bases from J, with 11 bases between. Germline V gene lookup returns CDR1 MDHEN and CDR2 SYDVKM. CDR3 DNA: TGTGCCAGCAGCAGGACCCGAGCTAACTATGGCTACACCTTC. Translation: CASSRTRANYGYTF.

The chain employs TRBV29-1 and TRBJ2-6; D gene uncertain. The germline gives CDR1 SQVTM, CDR2 ANQGSEA. V lost 4 bases and J lost 1, with 14 bases in between. The CDR3 contains 16 residues. DNA of the CDR3: TGCAGCGTTGTTTCGGTGCCTATTTCTGGGGCCAACGTCCTGACTTTC. It yields the protein CSVVSVPISGANVLTF. Filled out from reference TRBV29-1 and TRBJ2-6, the complete variable domain reads SAVISQKPSRDICQRGTSLTIQCQVDSQVTMMFWYRQQPGQSLTLIATANQGSEATYESGFVIDKFPISRPNLTFSTLTVSNMSPEDSSIYLCSVVSVPISGANVLTFGAGSRLTVL.

V usage is TRBV3-1 (or the pseudogene TRBV3-2) and J usage is TRBJ1-2, with D maybe TRBD1 (6 bases). There are 16 residues in the CDR3. V lost 0 bases, J lost 6 bases, and 17 bases lay in between. The germline CDR1 and CDR2 sequences are LGHDT and YNNKEL (reference sequence). CDR3 region: CASSQEVRGAWNGYTF. CDR3 DNA sequence: TGTGCCAGCAGCCAAGAGGTGAGGGGGGCGTGGAATGGCTACACCTTC.

V and J are TRBV5-1 and TRBJ2-1, with D perhaps matching TRBD2 (6 bases). This CDR3 comprises 16 residues. Trimming took 4 bases from V and 7 from J, leaving 21 bases between them. Per the germline V gene, CDR1 is SGHRS and CDR2 is YFSETQ. CDR3 coding DNA: TGCGCCAGCAGCCCTCGGGGAGGAAGGGAAGGGAATGAGCAGTTCTTC. This encodes CASSPRGGREGNEQFF.

This clone was seen once. In the same sample, other DNA sequences code for this CDR3. This chain links TRBV5-1 with TRBJ2-5; D remains unclear. This CDR3 has 11 amino acids. The germline V gene has CDR1 SGHRS and CDR2 YFSETQ. The V end was cut by 2 bases, the J end by 5 bases, with 4 bases between. The CDR3 loop reads CASSFTETQYF. CDR3 nucleotide sequence: TGCGCCAGCAGCTTCACGGAGACCCAGTACTTC.

This sequence joins TRBV29-1 and TRBJ1-1; maybe TRBD1 (6 bases). Germline loops: CDR1 SQVTM, CDR2 ANQGSEA. V was trimmed by 5 bases and J by 2 bases, leaving 12 bases between them. CDR3 size: 13 residues. CDR3 nucleotide sequence: TGCAGCGTTCCCGCGGGGGGCAACACTGAAGCTTTCTTT. Translated, it gives CSVPAGGNTEAFF.

The gene calls are TRBV9 and TRBJ1-4, with D uncertain. V was shortened by 0 bases and J by 3 bases, with 6 bases between the two germline ends. Germline values: CDR1 SGDLS, CDR2 YYNGEE. This CDR3 has 14 residues. The CDR3 sequence: CASSVGRSNEKLFF. The CDR3 DNA sequence: TGTGCCAGCAGCGTAGGCAGGTCTAATGAAAAACTGTTTTTT.

The chain combines TRBV3-1 (or the pseudogene TRBV3-2) with TRBJ2-2, with 10 bases matching TRBD1. Germline V gene lookup returns CDR1 LGHDT and CDR2 YNNKEL (reference sequence). This CDR3 has 18 amino acids. Trimming at V came to 3 bases and at J to 5 bases, leaving 12 bases not matched to a gene. Here the CDR3 reads CASSQEPGTGVGTGELFF. In nucleotides, the CDR3 is TGTGCCAGCAGCCAGGAACCCGGGACAGGGGTCGGTACCGGGGAGCTGTTTTTT.

The V and J genes are TRBV4-2 and TRBJ2-4; 9 bases map to TRBD1. CDR1 LGHNA and CDR2 YNFKEQ come from the germline V gene. V gave up 4 bases and J gave up 7 bases; unmatched junction bases: 5. The CDR3 consists of 14 residues. In DNA form, the CDR3 reads TGTGCCAGCAGCCGGGGGACAGGGACGAACATTCAGTACTTC. The encoded protein is CASSRGTGTNIQYF.

The chain is built from TRBV6-5 and TRBJ1-5, with TRBD1 matching over 8 bases. From germline, CDR1 is MNHEY and CDR2 SVGAGI. This CDR3 contains 14 residues. The V and J ends lost 3 bases and 7 bases, in that order; junction bases with no gene match: 5. For the CDR3, the DNA is TGTGCCAGCAGTTATGGACAGGGAGGACAGCCCCAGCATTTT. Translation: CASSYGQGGQPQHF.